What follows is one TCR beta chain and its context. The antigen is not known. These data originate in a study of cytomegalovirus exposure and HLA in healthy donors. Primers for the PCR totalled 60 Vbeta and 13 Jbeta. Methods used by the authors: In a later analysis, some 80 million unique TCR beta chains included roughly 11 million shared by two or more donors. Generated by immunoSEQ multiplex PCR, the TCRdb table keeps only in-frame clones and is missing some. That table supplies the V and J calls and clone size; D and trimming were determined from the DNA. The sample records fewer than 110,000 clones, under 80% being singletons. CDR3 length equals 15 residues. Trimming left V 5 bases short and J 1 base short, with 14 bases between. Germline-derived CDR1 and CDR2 are LNHDA and SQIVND (reference sequence). The study's findings and limits: Being productive about 87% or about 30% of the time was typical of most TCR beta V segments in an earlier analysis. A later analysis found that most CMV-associated TCR beta chains appeared HLA-restricted. Some segments of the V type, notably TRBV6-2 and TRBV6-3, were excluded as indistinguishable.

The sequence came from a man aged 40-49 years in good health and CMV-seronegative. The rearrangement joins TRBV19 to TRBJ1-2; D is possibly TRBD1 (5 bases). The material sequenced was PBMCs. Written as DNA, the CDR3 is TGTGCCAGTAGTGAATCAGGGTTGGATAACTATGGCTACACCTTC. Translating gives CASSESGLDNYGYTF.